The 22 T cell receptor beta chains below were found in one sample sequenced in a study of metastatic and nonmetastatic thyroid tumors. TCRdb redid the clone calls on the PCR reads using MiXCR. The sample has tens of thousands of clones; around 28% are singletons. Thyroid surgery was performed in patients who had received no treatment beforehand. Sequencing was performed on blood. These receptor sequences come from a male donor with papillary thyroid cancer or a benign thyroid nodule (not recorded which). Some clones in this sample may be carry-over from other donors' samples.

This clone was observed a few times. V usage is TRBV5-1 and J usage is TRBJ2-7; 7 bases fit TRBD2. The trim removed 0 bases at V and 3 bases at J, leaving 6 bases unmatched. Looked up from germline, CDR1 is SGHRS and CDR2 is YFSETQ. This CDR3 is built from 15 residues. Here the CDR3 DNA reads TGCGCCAGCAGCTTGGCCCCGGCTAGCGGCTACGAGCAGTACTTC. Amino acid sequence: CASSLAPASGYEQYF.

The CDR3 DNA is TGCAGTGCTAGTCAGACAGAGTATACTAACTATGGCTACACCTTC. As protein: CSASQTEYTNYGYTF. The gene calls are TRBV20-1 and TRBJ1-2, with D possibly being TRBD1 (5 bases). Trimming shortened V by 3 bases and J by 0 bases, and 14 bases separated the two germline ends. Germline V gene data show CDR1 as DFQATT and CDR2 as SNEGSKA (reference sequence). This CDR3 is built from 15 residues.

This clone is medium-sized. The V gene is TRBV28, the J gene TRBJ2-2; 10 nucleotides match TRBD1. CDR3 size: 15 residues. The germline V gene has CDR1 MDHEN and CDR2 SYDVKM. Trimming cost V 4 bases and J 3 bases; bases outside gene matches: 2. The CDR3 coding sequence is TGTGCCAGCAGTTCCGGGACAGGGGACACCGGGGAGCTGTTTTTT. Its protein product is CASSSGTGDTGELFF.

In regard to this clone: Germline and junction disagree at one end, which may indicate a read error. The chain is built from TRBV3-1 and TRBJ2-1, with TRBD2 matching 12 bases. The CDR3 is 15 residues long. The germline gives CDR1 LGHDT, CDR2 YNNKEL (reference sequence). The CDR3 bases are TGTGCCAGCAGCTCCCTAGCGGGAGGGCGGAATGGGCAGTTCTTC. Translating gives CASSSLAGGRNGQFF.

V usage is TRBV25-1 and J usage is TRBJ2-7, with D possibly being TRBD1 (6 bases). Germline lookup yields CDR1 MGHDK and CDR2 SYGVNS. The CDR3 sequence is 18 residues long. V lost 6 bases and J lost 0, with 24 bases in between. CDR3 amino acids: CASSPGTRRWASSYEQYF. DNA for the CDR3: TGTGCCAGCAGCCCCGGGACAAGACGTTGGGCGAGCTCCTACGAGCAGTACTTC.

V and J are TRBV19 and TRBJ1-3; no firm D call. CDR1 LNHDA and CDR2 SQIVND come from the germline V gene (reference sequence). Trimming removed 4 bases from V and 0 bases from J, with 4 bases in between. The CDR3 has 13 residues. CDR3 residues: CASSTFSGNTIYF. The DNA for the CDR3 is TGTGCCAGTAGTACCTTCTCTGGAAACACCATATATTTT.

The rearrangement uses TRBV11-3 and TRBJ2-5, with 7 bases aligning to TRBD2. The CDR3 runs 15 residues. The germline gives CDR1 SGHNT, CDR2 YENEEA. V lost 0 bases and J lost 7; bases outside the gene matches: 8. CDR3 residues: CASSLETSLQWTQYF. CDR3 DNA sequence: TGTGCCAGCAGCTTAGAGACTAGCTTGCAATGGACCCAGTACTTC.

The genes are TRBV2 and TRBJ2-7; D ambiguous. From germline, CDR1 is SNHLY and CDR2 FYNNEI. CDR3 length: 14 amino acids. V dropped 2 bases and J dropped 1 base, with 9 bases sitting between them. CDR3 loop: CASSESPQSYEQYF. As DNA, the CDR3 is TGTGCCAGCAGTGAATCCCCACAGTCCTACGAGCAGTACTTC.

This clone was recorded a few times. The J gene is TRBJ2-3, the V gene TRBV6-5; 10 nucleotides align to TRBD1. The CDR3 length is 17 residues. Germline CDR1 and CDR2: MNHEY and SVGAGI. Trimming took 6 bases from V and 3 from J; bases not matched to a gene: 12. This CDR3 is CASSTRQGARGTDTQYF. DNA for the CDR3: TGTGCCAGCAGCACGAGACAGGGGGCGCGAGGTACAGATACGCAGTATTTT.

The chain links TRBV5-4 to TRBJ2-3; tentatively, D is TRBD2 (5 bases). CDR3 length: 15 amino acids. Looked up from germline, CDR1 is SGHNT and CDR2 is YYREEE (reference sequence). Deletions cut 3 bases from V and 0 bases from J, with 11 bases between. CDR3 DNA sequence: TGTGCCAGCAGCTCGAGGGCCTCTAGCACAGATACGCAGTATTTT. Its translation: CASSSRASSTDTQYF.

This clone was observed a handful of times. The chain combines TRBV11-1 with TRBJ1-1; the D gene is possibly TRBD1 (6 bases). The germline V gene encodes CDR1 SGHAT and CDR2 FQDESV (reference sequence). This CDR3 spans 15 amino acids. Between the trimmed V and J ends, which lost 5 bases and 2 bases, there was a span of 15 bases. The CDR3 DNA reads TGTGCCAGCAGCGTCAGGGGAGCGGCTAACACTGAAGCTTTCTTT. The encoded protein is CASSVRGAANTEAFF.

By share, this clone ranks as medium-sized (0.01 to 0.1%). CDR3 DNA sequence: TGTGCCAGCAGTTACAAGACCCAGCGGGACCGTCTCGAGCAGTACTTC. Its protein is CASSYKTQRDRLEQYF. The rearrangement uses TRBV6-2 or TRBV6-3 and TRBJ2-7; 7 nucleotides agree with TRBD2. Germline CDR1 reads MNHEY; CDR2 reads SVGEGT. This CDR3 region has 16 residues. V was pared by 2 bases and J by 6 bases, with 13 bases of the junction left unmatched.

This clone was seen a few times. V gene TRBV6-1 combines with J gene TRBJ2-7; no clear D. In germline, CDR1 is MNHNS, CDR2 SASEGT. The CDR3 loop spans 12 amino acids. V lost 3 bases and J 7 bases, leaving 10 bases between the germline ends. In DNA, the CDR3 is TGTGCCAGCAGTGAGACGGGTTGGGAGCAGTACTTC. Translating gives CASSETGWEQYF.

Many counts were recorded for this clone. This chain joins TRBV10-2 and TRBJ2-2; no definite D call. CDR1 and CDR2 (germline): WSHSY, SAAADI. The CDR3 totals 13 residues. V was shortened by 2 bases and J by 3 bases, with 4 bases between the two germline ends. The CDR3 bases are TGCGCCAGCAGTGAGCGGGACACCGGGGAGCTGTTTTTT. Translating gives CASSERDTGELFF.

This chain uses TRBV20-1 with TRBJ2-2; D gene uncertain. Germline V gene lookup returns CDR1 DFQATT and CDR2 SNEGSKA (reference sequence). The CDR3 is 13 residues long. Trimming pared 2 bases from V and 5 bases from J, leaving 9 bases between. The CDR3 here is CSARRRWTGELFF. The CDR3 bases are TGCAGTGCTAGAAGACGGTGGACCGGGGAGCTGTTTTTT.

This chain connects TRBV9 to TRBJ1-1; no reliable D call. Per germline, CDR1 SGDLS and CDR2 YYNGEE. Deletions cut 0 bases from V and 3 bases from J, with 12 bases between. This CDR3 region has 15 residues. CDR3 DNA: TGTGCCAGCAGCGTAGGTCCGTGGGAGGACACTGAAGCTTTCTTT. Protein sequence: CASSVGPWEDTEAFF. The full variable domain, rest sourced from reference TRBV9 and TRBJ1-1, is DSGVTQTPKHLITATGQRVTLRCSPRSGDLSVYWYQQSLDQGLQFLIQYYNGEERAKGNILERFSAQQFPDLHSELNLSSLELGDSALYFCASSVGPWEDTEAFFGQGTRLTVV.

This clone was recorded at least ten times. The J gene is TRBJ2-7, the V gene TRBV7-8, with D possibly TRBD2 on 6 matching bases. Per the germline V gene, CDR1 is SGHVS and CDR2 is FQNEAQ. Trimming removed 1 base from V and 2 bases from J, with 12 bases in between. This CDR3 has 15 residues. The CDR3 DNA sequence: TGTGCCAGCAGCTTAGACGTGGGAGGAGCCTACGAGCAGTACTTC. Translating gives CASSLDVGGAYEQYF.

In its sample, this clone was seen many times. The chain couples TRBV4-2 to TRBJ2-3; D is undetermined. CDR1 LGHNA and CDR2 YNFKEQ come from the germline V gene. The CDR3 has 14 amino acids. V lost 0 bases and J 5 bases, leaving 9 bases between the germline ends. The CDR3 spells CASSQELIRDTQYF. In DNA form, the CDR3 reads TGTGCCAGCAGCCAAGAACTGATAAGAGATACGCAGTATTTT.

As DNA, the CDR3 is TGTGCCAGCAGCCCTCGTGGGTTCGAAGATACGCAGTATTTT. Its protein is CASSPRGFEDTQYF. V gene TRBV7-3 combines with J gene TRBJ2-3; D uncertain. Trimming stripped 5 bases from V and 5 bases from J, with 14 bases between. CDR3 size: 14 residues. Germline values: CDR1 SGHTA, CDR2 FQGTGA.

This clone was recorded a few times. This chain joins TRBV28 and TRBJ2-5; 8 bases fit TRBD2. Germline-derived CDR1 and CDR2 are MDHEN and SYDVKM. J was trimmed by 4 bases and V by 5 bases; bases with no gene match: 6. This CDR3 region has 14 residues. CDR3 protein: CASSPGLDVETQYF. The CDR3 coding sequence is TGTGCCAGCAGTCCGGGACTAGACGTAGAGACCCAGTACTTC.

This clone was counted a single time. This chain uses TRBV9 with TRBJ2-1; possibly TRBD2 for D (5 bases). The V gene's germline CDR1 is SGDLS and CDR2 YYNGEE. This CDR3 is 15 amino acids long. Trimming took 0 bases from V and 5 from J, leaving 12 bases between them. CDR3 sequence reads: CASSVDNRLNNEQFF. CDR3 nucleotide sequence: TGTGCCAGCAGCGTAGATAACAGACTAAACAATGAGCAGTTCTTC.

This clone showed up many times. The chain carries TRBV2 and TRBJ2-2; no firm D call. Trimming took 3 bases from V and 0 from J, leaving 5 bases between them. The CDR3 sequence is 14 residues long. Germline lookup yields CDR1 SNHLY and CDR2 FYNNEI. The chain's CDR3 is CASSDDANTGELFF. The CDR3 nucleotides read TGTGCCAGCAGTGATGACGCGAACACCGGGGAGCTGTTTTTT.